What follows describes a single T cell receptor beta chain. Its antigen is not known. This same CDR3 is encoded by further DNA sequences in the sample. The data were taken from a study of cytomegalovirus exposure and HLA in healthy donors. This CDR3 spans 13 amino acids. CDR1 LNHDA and CDR2 SQIVND come from the germline V gene (reference sequence). The V end was cut by 3 bases, the J end by 4 bases, with 7 bases between. The PCR made use of 60 Vbeta and 13 Jbeta primers. Some clones are missing from TCRdb's copy, which holds only in-frame ones; the method was immunoSEQ multiplex PCR. The table records roughly 190,000 clones, about 85% of them present only once. Whole-study findings and limits: Whilst most TCR sequences proved rare, a subset of public TCRs occurred across many donors. The classifier was said to identify cytomegalovirus status with high specificity and sensitivity. It was reported in a later analysis that an Asian-associated ancestry cluster showed fewer N-insertions than the 666-donor mean.

Sequencing used PBMCs. This chain connects TRBV19 to TRBJ1-5; no reliable D call. This TCR came from a woman aged 50 to 65 in good health and CMV-seronegative. In DNA form, the CDR3 reads TGTGCCAGTAGTATCCCAGGAAATCAGCCCCAGCATTTT. Translation: CASSIPGNQPQHF.